This T cell receptor beta chain came from a study of PD-L1 blockade in urothelial cancer. In the case of this clone: Its specificity is not known.

Time point described: peripheral blood 6 weeks after treatment start. Regarding the study as a whole: Durable-benefit patients expanded tumor-associated blood clones more at 3 weeks.

Added to each PCR by spiking were synthetic TCR analog templates. The method was immunoSEQ multiplex PCR; TCRdb's version includes in-frame clones alone and lacks a portion of them. The repertoire has more than 45,000 clones, about 86% of them found once; the top ten carry about 9.4%. Sequenced material: PBMCs, taken around atezolizumab (anti-PD-L1) treatment. The receptor was isolated from a man aged 60 to 75 with urothelial cancer.

This chain's CDR3 is CASSPRGNTGELFF. The CDR3 DNA follows: TGTGCCAGCAGCCCCAGAGGGAACACCGGGGAGCTGTTTTTT. This chain connects TRBV7-6 to TRBJ2-2; the D is unclear. Trimming removed 5 bases from V and 1 base from J, with 8 bases in between. Germline CDR1 reads SGHVS; CDR2 reads FNYEAQ. The CDR3 extends over 14 amino acids. The full variable domain, in which reference TRBV7-6 and TRBJ2-2 provide the parts outside the CDR3, is GAGVSQSPRYKVTKRGQDVALRCDPISGHVSLYWYRQALGQGPEFLTYFNYEAQQDKSGLPNDRFSAERPEGSISTLTIQRTEQRDSAMYRCASSPRGNTGELFFGEGSRLTVL.